This entry is about one T cell receptor beta chain. The record originates from a study of blood T cell repertoires in COVID-19. Study details: Italy, Spain and the United States were the sources of the convalescent and acute COVID-19 samples. In each case, the material was cDNA or gDNA derived from T cells, B-cell-depleted T cells, or PBMCs.

Authors' processing steps: The authors estimated nucleated cell counts from reference gene primer amplification. Libraries were prepared by immunoSEQ multiplex PCR; TCRdb keeps only in-frame clonotypes and omits some of them. V and J calls plus clone size are reproduced from that table; the DNA served to infer D and trimming. The sample lists roughly 230,000 clones, roughly 81% occurring once. The CDR3 extends over 14 amino acids. The V and J ends lost 6 bases and 8 bases, in that order; junction bases with no gene match: 12. The germline V gene encodes CDR1 MNHEY and CDR2 SVGAGI. The sequence was obtained from a man aged 50 to 59 with acute or convalescent COVID-19. The chain has TRBV6-5 and TRBJ1-2; 7 bases are shared with TRBD1. Sequencing input: peripheral blood. DNA of the CDR3: TGTGCCAGCAGCCTTAATAAGGGGGCGGGAGGCTACACCTTC. Residues: CASSLNKGAGGYTF.